The 20 T cell receptor beta chains presented below share a single source sample, sequenced in a study of T cell responses to AZD1222 COVID-19 vaccine. Assay used: immunoSEQ multiplex PCR; TCRdb lists only in-frame clones, some missing. This table has roughly 110,000 clones, approximately 93% appearing once. Material: peripheral blood, obtained on day 0 of AZD1222 vaccination. These receptors were collected from an adult in good health.

Written as DNA, the CDR3 is TGTGCCAGTAGTTTACAGGGTTTGGTCAATGAGCAGTTCTTC. Translation: CASSLQGLVNEQFF. The chain has TRBV19 and TRBJ2-1; D possibly corresponds to TRBD1 (6 bases). Germline assignment: CDR1 LNHDA and CDR2 SQIVND (reference sequence). Trimming removed 5 bases at V and 6 bases at J, with 14 bases between. The CDR3 has 14 amino acids. Together with reference TRBV19 and TRBJ2-1, the CDR3 gives the full variable domain: DGGITQSPKYLFRKEGQNVTLSCEQNLNHDAMYWYRQDPGQGLRLIYYSQIVNDFQKGDIAEGYSVSREKKESFPLTVTSAQKNPTAFYLCASSLQGLVNEQFFGPGTRLTVL.

V and J are TRBV4-1 and TRBJ1-4; no definite D call. The CDR3 spans 15 residues. V gave up 2 bases and J gave up 3 bases, with 10 bases separating them. CDR1 and CDR2 from the germline V gene are MGHRA and YSYEKL. CDR3 sequence: CASSQSAWANEKLFF. CDR3 DNA sequence: TGCGCCAGCAGCCAATCTGCCTGGGCTAATGAAAAACTGTTTTTT.

J is TRBJ1-1 and V is TRBV29-1; tentatively, D is TRBD1 (5 bases). Trimming left V 6 bases short and J 4 bases short, with 15 bases between. CDR3 length: 13 amino acids. The germline gives CDR1 SQVTM, CDR2 ANQGSEA. The DNA of the CDR3 is TGCAGCGTGACAGAGGGCTGGGGCACTGAAGCTTTCTTT. It is translated as CSVTEGWGTEAFF.

The chain uses TRBV5-1 and TRBJ1-2; no reliable D call. The CDR3 loop spans 13 amino acids. Deletions cut 2 bases from V and 4 bases from J, with 9 bases between. Germline assignment: CDR1 SGHRS and CDR2 YFSETQ. CDR3 coding DNA: TGCGCCAGCAGCTTCAAGACAACCTATGGCTACACCTTC. Protein product: CASSFKTTYGYTF.

This chain joins TRBV6-2 or TRBV6-3 and TRBJ1-5; no clear D gene. Germline CDR1 is MNHEY and CDR2 is SVGEGT. This CDR3 is 15 amino acids long. V lost 0 bases, J lost 3 bases, and 9 bases lay in between. CDR3 loop: CASSYSPHLNQPQHF. CDR3 sequence (DNA): TGTGCCAGCAGTTACTCGCCCCACCTCAATCAGCCCCAGCATTTT.

This chain joins TRBV6-5 and TRBJ1-1; 10 bases fit TRBD1. The germline V gene encodes CDR1 MNHEY and CDR2 SVGAGI. The CDR3 extends over 16 amino acids. With 3 bases clipped from V and 0 bases from J, the junction kept 4 bases outside the gene matches. The CDR3 loop is CASSYGTGAMNTEAFF. In DNA form, the CDR3 reads TGTGCCAGCAGTTATGGGACAGGGGCCATGAACACTGAAGCTTTCTTT.

The genes are TRBV5-4 and TRBJ1-2; 7 nucleotides match TRBD1. CDR1 is SGHNT and CDR2 is YYREEE in the germline V gene (reference sequence). Trimming removed 1 base from V and 6 bases from J; junction bases left unmatched: 9. This CDR3 is 15 amino acids long. The CDR3 reads CASSLWEGAKNGYTF. The CDR3 region has the DNA TGTGCCAGCAGCTTGTGGGAGGGGGCTAAGAATGGCTACACCTTC.

The V gene is TRBV19, the J gene TRBJ1-2, with 9 bases fitting TRBD1. J lost 4 bases, V lost 6 bases, and 6 bases had no gene match. The CDR3 spans 14 residues. CDR1 and CDR2 from the germline V gene are LNHDA and SQIVND (reference sequence). The CDR3 protein is CASSSDRGGYGYTF. The CDR3 DNA reads as TGTGCCAGTAGCTCGGACAGGGGAGGCTATGGCTACACCTTC.

Only a few counts were recorded for this clone. The chain employs TRBV5-4 and TRBJ1-1, with 8 nucleotides matching TRBD1. The CDR3 extends over 13 amino acids. The trim removed 1 base at V and 9 bases at J, leaving 5 bases unmatched. CDR1 and CDR2 (germline): SGHNT, YYREEE (reference sequence). CDR3: CASSLRGQAQAFF. CDR3 coding DNA: TGTGCCAGCAGCTTGAGGGGACAGGCGCAAGCTTTCTTT. Complete variable domain (other parts from reference TRBV5-4 and TRBJ1-1): ETGVTQSPTHLIKTRGQQVTLRCSSQSGHNTVSWYQQALGQGPQFIFQYYREEENGRGNFPPRFSGLQFPNYSSELNVNALELDDSALYLCASSLRGQAQAFFGQGTRLTVV.

This chain connects TRBV6-1 to TRBJ1-2, with D possibly being TRBD1 (6 bases). Trimming removed 3 bases at V and 0 bases at J, with 17 bases between. Germline V CDR1 and CDR2: MNHNS, SASEGT. This CDR3 has 17 residues. CDR3 DNA sequence: TGTGCCAGCAGTGACACCGGGACAAGGCTTACTAACTATGGCTACACCTTC. As protein: CASSDTGTRLTNYGYTF.

The J gene is TRBJ1-1, the V gene TRBV29-1; D is perhaps TRBD1 (5 bases). Per the germline V gene, CDR1 is SQVTM and CDR2 is ANQGSEA. The CDR3 runs 12 residues. Trimming took off 6 bases at V and 4 bases at J, with 12 bases between the two ends. CDR3 amino acids: CSVWGAGTEAFF. The DNA for the CDR3 is TGCAGCGTCTGGGGCGCGGGCACTGAAGCTTTCTTT.

The V and J genes are TRBV11-3 and TRBJ2-5, with TRBD1 matching over 7 bases. This CDR3 contains 16 residues. Losses at the gene ends were 5 bases for V and 5 bases for J; bases not matched to a gene: 14. The germline CDR1 and CDR2 sequences are SGHNT and YENEEA. CDR3 region: CASSVPSEGGHETQYF. CDR3 DNA: TGTGCCAGCAGCGTTCCCTCGGAAGGGGGCCACGAGACCCAGTACTTC.

V is TRBV6-5 and J is TRBJ2-5; D not certain. Per germline, CDR1 MNHEY and CDR2 SVGAGI. V was pared by 0 bases and J by 5 bases, with 13 bases between. The CDR3 is 15 amino acids. The CDR3 reads CASSYSLLVLETQYF. CDR3 coding DNA: TGTGCCAGCAGTTACTCGCTGTTGGTGTTGGAGACCCAGTACTTC.

This chain joins TRBV28 and TRBJ2-1; D may be TRBD2 (6 bases). The length of the CDR3 is 14 residues. Germline-derived CDR1 and CDR2 are MDHEN and SYDVKM. With 4 bases removed from V and 8 bases from J, the gap between germline ends came to 15 bases. The CDR3 DNA follows: TGTGCCAGCAGTTCGACAACCCCGGGGGATGAGCAGTTCTTC. Encoded protein: CASSSTTPGDEQFF.

The sample holds a few counts of this clone. This sequence joins TRBV6-2 or TRBV6-3 and TRBJ1-5, with D possibly being TRBD1 (5 bases). This CDR3 is 13 amino acids long. V lost 5 bases, J lost 7 bases, and 12 bases lay in between. Germline V CDR1 and CDR2: MNHEY, SVGEGT. The CDR3: CASSEQGGQPQHF. The CDR3 DNA reads as TGTGCCAGCAGTGAGCAGGGTGGACAGCCCCAGCATTTT.

The V call is TRBV2, the J call TRBJ2-7; D not resolved. The CDR3 has 14 amino acids. V shed 3 bases and J shed 0 bases, with 9 bases lying between them. The germline V gene has CDR1 SNHLY and CDR2 FYNNEI. The CDR3 region has the DNA TGTGCCAGCAGTGATGGGCAGTACTCCTACGAGCAGTACTTC. Translating gives CASSDGQYSYEQYF.

The chain employs TRBV27 and TRBJ1-6, with D unresolved. Germline assignment: CDR1 MNHEY and CDR2 SMNVEV (reference sequence). V dropped 3 bases and J dropped 6 bases, with 9 bases sitting between them. The CDR3 is 14 amino acids. DNA for the CDR3: TGTGCCAGCAGTTTGACTCTCTCTAATTCACCCCTCCACTTT. Residues: CASSLTLSNSPLHF.

This sequence joins TRBV27 and TRBJ2-1; D may be TRBD2 (5 bases). Germline CDR1 and CDR2: MNHEY and SMNVEV (reference sequence). CDR3 length: 14 residues. V shed 2 bases and J shed 2 bases, with 7 bases lying between them. CDR3 amino acids: CASSLRGAYNEQFF. CDR3 sequence (DNA): TGTGCCAGCAGTTTACGGGGAGCCTACAATGAGCAGTTCTTC.

This clone was observed a few times. The CDR3 sequence is CASSRDPTYEQYF. CDR3 DNA sequence: TGTGCCAGTAGCCGGGACCCGACCTACGAGCAGTACTTC. The chain employs TRBV19 and TRBJ2-7; D is tentatively TRBD1 or TRBD2 (5 bases each). Trimming cost V 6 bases and J 2 bases, with 11 bases left between them. This CDR3 contains 13 residues. CDR1 LNHDA and CDR2 SQIVND come from the germline V gene (reference sequence).

The V call is TRBV5-8, the J call TRBJ1-5; the D is unclear. CDR3 length equals 11 residues. CDR1 is SGHTS, CDR2 YDEGEE, per germline. With 2 bases removed from V and 15 bases from J, the gap between germline ends came to 12 bases. In DNA form, the CDR3 reads TGTGCCAGCAGCTTCGCAGGACGGTCGCATTTT. As protein: CASSFAGRSHF.